This record concerns one TCR beta chain sequence. Profiled with immunoSEQ multiplex PCR; TCRdb holds only in-frame clones, not every one. The sample holds roughly 49,000 clones, approximately 86% seen once. V was cut by 1 base and J by 3 bases, with 7 bases left in between. The CDR3 covers 13 residues. CDR1 and CDR2 (germline): SGHAT, FQNNGV. This sample stems from a study of T cells after posttransplantation cyclophosphamide. V usage is TRBV11-2 and J usage is TRBJ2-7, with D possibly TRBD2 on 5 matching bases. This TCR was recovered from a man aged 25 to 40 with a blood cancer, CMV-positive, and with a related stem cell donor. The specimen sequenced was PBMCs. The DNA for the CDR3 is TGTGCCAGCAGCTTAGCTGAGGGCTACGAGCAGTACTTC. Translation gives CASSLAEGYEQYF.